This T cell receptor (beta chain) was observed in a study of blood T cell repertoires in COVID-19. Participants were aged about 18 to 90 years, lived in around 25 US areas, and enrolled virtually. Researchers sorted participants into cohorts using their self-reported clinical history. This CDR3 is 13 amino acids long. Trimming left V 8 bases short and J 2 bases short, with 10 bases between. Germline values: CDR1 MNHEY, CDR2 SMNVEV (reference sequence). The repertoire was sequenced with immunoSEQ multiplex PCR; TCRdb's copy has only in-frame clones and lacks some. The table records about 210,000 clones, 85% to 90% of them present only once.

Sequenced: PBMCs or T cells enriched from blood (not recorded which). The chain combines TRBV27 with TRBJ1-5; no clear D. The TCR originated in a man aged 30-40 years who had recovered from COVID-19. As DNA, the CDR3 is TGTGCCAGCTCCTTCGGGGGCAATCAGCCCCAGCATTTT. It specifies CASSFGGNQPQHF.